This TCR beta chain stems from a study of blood T cells in healthy people across ages. Study-wide points: Relative to aged donors, long-lived donors carried more naive CD4+ cells and displayed higher diversity.

A second PCR of 7 to 11 cycles used a sample-barcoded 5' primer and a J-beta primer mix. TCRdb reprocessed the 5' RACE reads with MiXCR, giving one entry per CDR3 protein. This table holds 790,000 or so distinct CDR3 sequences, more than 55% found once. This clonotype was recorded a few times. What it recognizes is unknown. Sequencing was carried out using blood. The sequence was collected from a man aged 35 to 55 in good health.

The CDR3 DNA sequence: TGTGCCATCAGTCGACTCGGGGGCTACGAGCAGTACTTC. Translated, it gives CAISRLGGYEQYF. The gene calls are TRBV10-3 and TRBJ2-7; possibly TRBD2 for D (6 bases). Germline values: CDR1 ENHRY, CDR2 SYGVKD. The germline V and J ends were trimmed by 5 bases and 3 bases, with 11 bases remaining between them. The CDR3 is 13 amino acids.